This T cell receptor (beta chain) was identified during a study of early T cells in non-severe SARS-CoV-2 infection. About the research overall: Sequencing input comprised bulk RNA from unsorted whole blood; chain pairing was not available. Findings and caveats of the study: Lookups in VDJdb leaned toward anti-spike CD8 responses and missed private and CD4 specificities.

This clonotype was found many times. The target antigen is unknown. Individual cDNA molecules each received unique molecular identifiers attached to them. A single record per CDR3 protein comes from TCRdb applying MiXCR to the 5' RACE reads. The sample records 60,000 to 75,000 distinct CDR3 sequences, around 10% being singletons. The starting material was whole blood, obtained at baseline. The source of this sequence is an adult who was a healthcare worker with PCR-confirmed SARS-CoV-2 infection or an uninfected control (not recorded which).

Written as DNA, the CDR3 is TGTGCCAGCAGCCGACTCGCCGAGGGAGAGACCCAGTACTTC. It specifies CASSRLAEGETQYF. V and J are TRBV7-6 and TRBJ2-5, with TRBD2 as a possible D gene (5 bases). The CDR3 contains 14 residues. The V gene's germline CDR1 is SGHVS and CDR2 FNYEAQ. The V gene lost 5 bases and the J gene lost 4 bases, with 14 bases spanning the gap.